This is a list of T cell receptor beta chains from one sample in a study of beta chain features in type 1 diabetes. The repertoire was sequenced with immunoSEQ multiplex PCR; TCRdb's copy has only in-frame clones and lacks some. The sample has approximately 58,000 clones; 63% are singletons. The specimen sequenced was stem cell memory CD4+ T cells from blood. Source of these receptors: a woman in her thirties with type 1 diabetes. The CDR3 runs from the conserved cysteine through the conserved F or W. A D gene is named only where the DNA matches it firmly. Some rows mark clone size as missing; the rest say once, few, many or name a class of expanded clone.

j_gene,abundance,v_gene,d_gene,len,CDR3nt,CDR3aa
TRBJ2-1,-,TRBV7-6,-,13,TGTGCCAGCAGCCCCCGCGCGGCGGGTGAGCAGTTCTTC,CASSPRAAGEQFF
TRBJ1-2,-,TRBV7-9,-,12,TGTGCCAGCAGCCCCGACATCGCTGGCTACACCTTC,CASSPDIAGYTF
TRBJ2-7,-,TRBV9,TRBD2,14,TGTGCCAGCAGCGTAGACCCTAGCGGGAGGGAGCAGTACTTC,CASSVDPSGREQYF
TRBJ1-2,-,TRBV19,-,14,TGTGCCAGTAGTAATGTGGCCCCAAGCTATGGCTACACCTTC,CASSNVAPSYGYTF
TRBJ2-7,-,TRBV2,TRBD1,14,TGTGCCAGCAACCGGGACAGCGGACCCTACGAGCAGTACTTC,CASNRDSGPYEQYF
TRBJ2-1,once,TRBV6-1,TRBD2,15,TGTGCCAGCACTGAGGGGACTAGCTCCTACAATGAGCAGTTCTTC,CASTEGTSSYNEQFF
TRBJ1-5,-,TRBV4-1,-,14,TGCGCCAGCAGCCAAGAACGACTGCCCCAGCCCCAGCATTTT,CASSQERLPQPQHF
TRBJ1-5,-,TRBV4-1,-,14,TGCGCCAGCAGCCAAGTAACGGGTAATCAGCCCCAGCATTTT,CASSQVTGNQPQHF
TRBJ2-1,-,TRBV7-3,TRBD2,15,TGTGCCAGCAGCCTTGGTAGCGGGAGTGGTAATGAGCAGTTCTTC,CASSLGSGSGNEQFF
TRBJ2-2,-,TRBV30,-,14,TGTGCCTGGGGCGACTACCCCGGGAGCGGGGAGCTGTTTTTT,CAWGDYPGSGELFF
TRBJ2-1,-,TRBV5-1,TRBD2,15,TGCGCCAGCAGCGTGGGACTAGCGGGATTTGGTGAGCAGTTCTTC,CASSVGLAGFGEQFF
TRBJ2-3,few,TRBV29-1,TRBD2,12,TGCAGCACGGGGGGGGGAGCAGATACGCAGTATTTT,CSTGGGADTQYF
TRBJ2-1,-,TRBV19,TRBD2,16,TGTGCCAGTAGTATAGTGGGGACTAGCGGGAGGAATGAGCAGTTCTTC,CASSIVGTSGRNEQFF
TRBJ1-2,-,TRBV25-1,-,13,TGTGCCAGCAGAGAACAGGGAGGGTATGGCTACACCTTC,CASREQGGYGYTF
TRBJ2-1,-,TRBV2,-,14,TGTGCCAGCATCCCCCCCCGGGGCTACAATGAGCAGTTCTTC,CASIPPRGYNEQFF
TRBJ2-5,few,TRBV5-1,-,14,TGCGCCAGCAGTGGAGGGGAGGTCGAAGAGACCCAGTACTTC,CASSGGEVEETQYF
TRBJ2-3,-,TRBV7-3,-,14,TGTGCCAGCAGCTTATCAAGACACACAGATACGCAGTATTTT,CASSLSRHTDTQYF
TRBJ1-1,-,TRBV30,TRBD1,12,TGTGCCTGGAGCCAAGGGACAGGGGTGGCTTTCTTT,CAWSQGTGVAFF
TRBJ1-3,few,TRBV5-1,-,16,TGCGCCAGCAGCCCCCACGACGGGTTCCCTGGAAACACCATATATTTT,CASSPHDGFPGNTIYF
TRBJ1-2,few,TRBV30,-,10,TGTGCCTGGATGGCAGGAGGCTACACCTTC,CAWMAGGYTF